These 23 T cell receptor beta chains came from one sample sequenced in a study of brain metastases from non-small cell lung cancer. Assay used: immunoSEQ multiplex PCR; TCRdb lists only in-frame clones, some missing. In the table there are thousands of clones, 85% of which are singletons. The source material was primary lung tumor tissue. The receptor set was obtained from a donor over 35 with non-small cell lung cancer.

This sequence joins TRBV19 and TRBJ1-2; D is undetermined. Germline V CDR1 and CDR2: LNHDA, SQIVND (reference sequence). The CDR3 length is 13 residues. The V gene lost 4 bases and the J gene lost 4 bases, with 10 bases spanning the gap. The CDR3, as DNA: TGTGCCAGTAGTAAGGGAACCACCTATGGCTACACCTTC. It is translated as CASSKGTTYGYTF.

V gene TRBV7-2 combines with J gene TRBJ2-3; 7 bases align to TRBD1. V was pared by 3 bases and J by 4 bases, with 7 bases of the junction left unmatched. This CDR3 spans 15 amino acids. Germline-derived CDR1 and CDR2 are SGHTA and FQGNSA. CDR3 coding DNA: TGTGCCAGCAGCTTGAGGGCCCAGGGGGCAGATACGCAGTATTTT. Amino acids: CASSLRAQGADTQYF.

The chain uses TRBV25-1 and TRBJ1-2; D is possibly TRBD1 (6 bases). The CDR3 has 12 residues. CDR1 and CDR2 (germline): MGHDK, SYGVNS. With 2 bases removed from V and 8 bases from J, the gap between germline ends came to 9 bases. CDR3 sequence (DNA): TGTGCCAGCAGTGAACAGGGGACAGGCTACACCTTC. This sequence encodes CASSEQGTGYTF.

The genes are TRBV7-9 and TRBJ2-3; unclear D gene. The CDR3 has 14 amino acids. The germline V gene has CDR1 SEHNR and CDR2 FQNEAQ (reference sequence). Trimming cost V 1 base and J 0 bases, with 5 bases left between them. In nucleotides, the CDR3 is TGTGCCAGCAGCTTAGGGGTCAGCACAGATACGCAGTATTTT. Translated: CASSLGVSTDTQYF.

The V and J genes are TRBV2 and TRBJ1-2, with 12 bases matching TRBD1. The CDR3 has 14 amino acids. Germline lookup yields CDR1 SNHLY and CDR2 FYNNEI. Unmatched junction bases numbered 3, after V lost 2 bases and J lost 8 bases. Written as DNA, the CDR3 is TGTGCCAGCAGTGAAAGGGGACAGGGGGCGGGCTACACCTTC. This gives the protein CASSERGQGAGYTF.

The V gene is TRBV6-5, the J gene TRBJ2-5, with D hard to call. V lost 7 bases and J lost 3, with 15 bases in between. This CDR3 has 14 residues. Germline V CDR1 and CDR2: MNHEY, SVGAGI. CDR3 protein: CASTPSFAKETQYF. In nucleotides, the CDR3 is TGTGCCAGCACCCCCTCGTTTGCCAAAGAGACCCAGTACTTC.

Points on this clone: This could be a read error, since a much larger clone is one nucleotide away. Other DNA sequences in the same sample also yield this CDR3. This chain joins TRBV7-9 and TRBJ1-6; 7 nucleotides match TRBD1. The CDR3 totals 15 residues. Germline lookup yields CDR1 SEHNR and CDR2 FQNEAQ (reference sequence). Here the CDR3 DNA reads TGTGCCAGTAGCTTAGTGGACAGGAGGAATTCACCCCTCCACTTT. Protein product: CASSLVDRRNSPLHF.

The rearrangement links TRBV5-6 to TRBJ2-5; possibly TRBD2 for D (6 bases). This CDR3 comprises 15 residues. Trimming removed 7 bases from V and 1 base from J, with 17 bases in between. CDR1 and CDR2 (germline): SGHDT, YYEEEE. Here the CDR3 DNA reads TGTGCCAGCCGCCCACGGGGAGGCGGCCAAGAGACCCAGTACTTC. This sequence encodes CASRPRGGGQETQYF.

The CDR3 is CASSYSSRGKYEQYF. The CDR3, as DNA: TGTGCCAGCAGTTACTCGAGCAGGGGAAAGTACGAGCAGTACTTC. The chain combines TRBV6-5 with TRBJ2-7; D possibly corresponds to TRBD1 (6 bases). The V end was cut by 0 bases, the J end by 4 bases, with 13 bases between. The CDR3 totals 15 residues. Germline V CDR1 and CDR2: MNHEY, SVGAGI.

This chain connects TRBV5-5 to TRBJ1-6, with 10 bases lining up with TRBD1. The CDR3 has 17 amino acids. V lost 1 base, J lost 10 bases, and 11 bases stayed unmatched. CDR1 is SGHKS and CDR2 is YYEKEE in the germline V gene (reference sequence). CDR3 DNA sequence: TGTGCCAGCAGCTTGTCCTCGACGGGACAGGGGTGGTCACCCCTCCACTTT. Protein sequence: CASSLSSTGQGWSPLHF.

CDR3 sequence: CASSLGKYQPQHF. The DNA for the CDR3 is TGTGCCAGCAGTTTGGGCAAATATCAGCCCCAGCATTTT. The rearrangement uses TRBV28 and TRBJ1-5; the D is unclear. Germline lookup yields CDR1 MDHEN and CDR2 SYDVKM. The length of the CDR3 is 13 residues. Trimming took 3 bases from V and 5 from J, leaving 8 bases between them.

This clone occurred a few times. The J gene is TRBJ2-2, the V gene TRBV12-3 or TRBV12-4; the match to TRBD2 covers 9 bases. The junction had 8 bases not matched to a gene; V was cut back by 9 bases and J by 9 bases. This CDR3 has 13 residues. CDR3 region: CASVTAGGRELFF. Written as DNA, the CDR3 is TGTGCCAGTGTAACAGCGGGGGGAAGGGAGCTGTTTTTT.

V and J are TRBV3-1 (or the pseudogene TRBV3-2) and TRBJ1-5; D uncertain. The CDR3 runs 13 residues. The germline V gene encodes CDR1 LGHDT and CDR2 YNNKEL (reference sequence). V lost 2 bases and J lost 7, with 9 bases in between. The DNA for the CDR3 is TGTGCCAGCAGCCAACAACCGGGGCAGCCCCAGCATTTT. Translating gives CASSQQPGQPQHF.

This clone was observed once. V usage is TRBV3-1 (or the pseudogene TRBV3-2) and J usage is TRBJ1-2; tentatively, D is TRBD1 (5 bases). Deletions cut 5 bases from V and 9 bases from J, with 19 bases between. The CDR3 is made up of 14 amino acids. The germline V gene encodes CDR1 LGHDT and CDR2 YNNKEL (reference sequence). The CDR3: CASSTRDVLDSYTF. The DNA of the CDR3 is TGTGCCAGCAGCACCCGGGACGTCCTCGATAGCTACACCTTC.

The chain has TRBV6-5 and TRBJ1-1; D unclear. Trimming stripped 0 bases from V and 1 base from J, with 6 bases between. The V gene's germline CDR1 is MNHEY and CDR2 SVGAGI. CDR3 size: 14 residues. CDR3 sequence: CASSYSAGNTEAFF. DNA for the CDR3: TGTGCCAGCAGTTACTCGGCAGGGAACACTGAAGCTTTCTTT.

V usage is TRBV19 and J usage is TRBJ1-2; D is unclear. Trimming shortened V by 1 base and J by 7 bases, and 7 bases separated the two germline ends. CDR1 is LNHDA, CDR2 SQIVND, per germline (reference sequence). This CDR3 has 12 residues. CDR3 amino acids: CASSIGGAGYTF. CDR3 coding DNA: TGTGCCAGTAGTATAGGAGGAGCTGGCTACACCTTC.

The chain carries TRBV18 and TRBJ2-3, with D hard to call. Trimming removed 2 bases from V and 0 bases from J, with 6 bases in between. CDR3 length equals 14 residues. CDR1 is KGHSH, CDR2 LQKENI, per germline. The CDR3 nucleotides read TGTGCCAGCTCACCAGCCATCAGCACAGATACGCAGTATTTT. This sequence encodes CASSPAISTDTQYF.

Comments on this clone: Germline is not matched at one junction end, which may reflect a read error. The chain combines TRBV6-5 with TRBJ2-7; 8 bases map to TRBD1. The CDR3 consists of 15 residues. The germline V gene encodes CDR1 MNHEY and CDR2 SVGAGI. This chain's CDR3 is CASNYSRDRRFEQYF. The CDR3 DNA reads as TGTGCCAGCAATTACTCGAGGGACAGGAGATTCGAGCAGTACTTC.

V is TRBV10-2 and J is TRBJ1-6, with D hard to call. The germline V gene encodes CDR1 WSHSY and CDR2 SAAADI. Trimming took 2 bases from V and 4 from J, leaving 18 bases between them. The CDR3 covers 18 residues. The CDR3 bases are TGCGCCAGCAGTGAGCCGACAACGAGGTCGCGATATAATTCACCCCTCCACTTT. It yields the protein CASSEPTTRSRYNSPLHF.

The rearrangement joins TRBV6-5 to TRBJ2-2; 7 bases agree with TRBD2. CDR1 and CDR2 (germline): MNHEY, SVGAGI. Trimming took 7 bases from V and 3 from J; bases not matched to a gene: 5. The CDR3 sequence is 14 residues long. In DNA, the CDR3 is TGTGCCAGCACCCCGGGGGGAGACACCGGGGAGCTGTTTTTT. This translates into CASTPGGDTGELFF.

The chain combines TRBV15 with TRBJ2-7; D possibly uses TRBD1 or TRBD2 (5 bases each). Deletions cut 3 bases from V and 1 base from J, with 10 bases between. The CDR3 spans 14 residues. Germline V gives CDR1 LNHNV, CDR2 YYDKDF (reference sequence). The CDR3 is CATSRGVMSYEQYF. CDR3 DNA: TGTGCCACCAGCAGGGGGGTTATGTCCTACGAGCAGTACTTC. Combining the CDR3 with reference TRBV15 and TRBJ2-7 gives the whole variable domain DAMVIQNPRYQVTQFGKPVTLSCSQTLNHNVMYWYQQKSSQAPKLLFHYYDKDFNNEADTPDNFQSRRPNTSFCFLDIRSPGLGDTAMYLCATSRGVMSYEQYFGPGTRLTVT.

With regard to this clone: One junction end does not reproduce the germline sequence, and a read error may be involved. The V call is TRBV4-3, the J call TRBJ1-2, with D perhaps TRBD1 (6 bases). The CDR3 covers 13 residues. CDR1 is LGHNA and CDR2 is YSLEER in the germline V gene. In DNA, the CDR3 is TGCGCCAGCAGCCAAGATCGTTCGGGGGGCTCCACCTTC. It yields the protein CASSQDRSGGSTF.

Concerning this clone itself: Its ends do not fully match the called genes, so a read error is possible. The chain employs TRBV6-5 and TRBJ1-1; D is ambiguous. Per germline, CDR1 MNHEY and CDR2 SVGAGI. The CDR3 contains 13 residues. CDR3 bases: TGTGCCAGCAGTTACGAAGTGAACACTGAAGCTTTTTTT. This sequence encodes CASSYEVNTEAFF.